The 3 T cell receptor beta chains below all came from one sample that was sequenced in a study of T cell repertoires in cytomegalovirus infection. TCRdb re-called the reads through MiXCR, storing one row per CDR3 protein. The sample yields almost 300,000 distinct CDR3 sequences, around 10% seen once. Sequenced sample: PBMCs. The receptors come from a human donor in good health (CMV status not recorded). Some clones in this sample may be carry-over from other donors' samples.

This clonotype was counted at least ten times. CDR3 sequence reads: CASSLGQGAGANVLTF. The CDR3 region has the DNA TGCGCCAGCAGCTTAGGACAGGGGGCTGGGGCCAACGTCCTGACTTTC. The chain links TRBV5-1 to TRBJ2-6, with TRBD1 matching 10 bases. The CDR3 loop spans 16 amino acids. Trimming cost V 2 bases and J 2 bases; bases outside gene matches: 1. From germline, CDR1 is SGHRS and CDR2 YFSETQ. The full variable domain, with the rest looked up from reference TRBV5-1 and TRBJ2-6, is KAGVTQTPRYLIKTRGQQVTLSCSPISGHRSVSWYQQTPGQGLQFLFEYFSETQRNKGNFPGRFSGRQFSNSRSEMNVSTLELGDSALYLCASSLGQGAGANVLTFGAGSRLTVL.

The chain combines TRBV3-1 with TRBJ2-3; no reliable D call. Trimming removed 0 bases from V and 6 bases from J, with 4 bases in between. The CDR3 loop spans 12 amino acids. The germline V gene encodes CDR1 LGHDT and CDR2 YNNKEL (reference sequence). The CDR3 region is CASSQDLDTQYF. The CDR3 region has the DNA TGTGCCAGCAGCCAAGATTTGGATACGCAGTATTTT.

This clonotype occurred a few times. The chain combines TRBV28 with TRBJ1-5; no clear D gene. Trimming cost V 3 bases and J 0 bases, with 9 bases left between them. Germline CDR1 and CDR2: MDHEN and SYDVKM. This CDR3 has 15 residues. CDR3 DNA: TGTGCCAGCAGTTTGAGAGTCTATAGCAATCAGCCCCAGCATTTT. Its protein is CASSLRVYSNQPQHF.